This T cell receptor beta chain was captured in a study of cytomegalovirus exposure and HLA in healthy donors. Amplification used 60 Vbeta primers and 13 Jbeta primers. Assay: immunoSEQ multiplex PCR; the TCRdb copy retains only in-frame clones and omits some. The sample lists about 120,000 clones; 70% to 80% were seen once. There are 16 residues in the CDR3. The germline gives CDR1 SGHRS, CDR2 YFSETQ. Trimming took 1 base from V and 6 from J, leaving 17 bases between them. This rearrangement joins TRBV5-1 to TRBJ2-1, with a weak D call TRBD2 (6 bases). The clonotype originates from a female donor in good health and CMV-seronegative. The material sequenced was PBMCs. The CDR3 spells CASSLMTSGEGNEQFF. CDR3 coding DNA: TGCGCCAGCAGCTTGATGACTAGTGGAGAGGGCAATGAGCAGTTCTTC.